These 21 T cell receptor beta chains were all obtained from the same sample, sequenced in a study of T cells after yellow fever vaccination. From the 5' RACE reads, TCRdb called clonotypes with MiXCR, one entry per CDR3 protein. The sample carries about 58,000 distinct CDR3 sequences, approximately 6.9% recorded once. The sequences come from CD8+ T cells sorted from PBMCs, collected on the day of the first yellow fever vaccination. Source of these receptors: a young man who received the YFV17D yellow fever vaccine.

This clonotype has at least ten counts. The V gene is TRBV12-5, the J gene TRBJ2-3; tentative D call: TRBD2 (6 bases). With 0 bases removed from V and 0 bases from J, the gap between germline ends came to 13 bases. Looked up from germline, CDR1 is LGHNT and CDR2 is FRNRAP. This CDR3 region has 17 residues. CDR3 protein: CASGLVLDYISTDTQYF. CDR3 sequence (DNA): TGTGCTAGTGGTTTGGTACTGGACTACATTAGCACAGATACGCAGTATTTT.

In the case of this clonotype: A read error is possible here, since a much larger clone lies one base away. The chain recombines TRBV9 with TRBJ2-7; D ambiguous. Looked up from germline, CDR1 is SGDLS and CDR2 is YYNGEE. V shed 0 bases and J shed 10 bases, with 14 bases lying between them. The CDR3 covers 13 residues. This CDR3 reads CASSVGFSSDQYF. CDR3 sequence (DNA): TGTGCCAGCAGCGTAGGGTTTTCTTCCGATCAGTACTTC.

This clonotype was seen only a few times. This chain uses TRBV9 with TRBJ1-2; 12 bases are a match to TRBD1. The V gene's germline CDR1 is SGDLS and CDR2 YYNGEE. The V gene end was trimmed by 2 bases and the J gene end by 8 bases; junction bases not matched to a gene: 7. This CDR3 comprises 15 residues. This CDR3 is CASSVGQGAGGGYTF. The CDR3 DNA reads TGTGCCAGCAGCGTGGGACAGGGGGCAGGGGGCGGCTACACCTTC. Full variable domain (outside the CDR3, taken from reference TRBV9 and TRBJ1-2): DSGVTQTPKHLITATGQRVTLRCSPRSGDLSVYWYQQSLDQGLQFLIQYYNGEERAKGNILERFSAQQFPDLHSELNLSSLELGDSALYFCASSVGQGAGGGYTFGSGTRLTVV.

This clonotype was observed at least ten times. The rearrangement uses TRBV6-5 and TRBJ1-2, with TRBD1 matching over 8 bases. Germline CDR1 MNHEY, CDR2 SVGAGI. This CDR3 has 16 amino acids. V trimming: 6 bases; J trimming: 2 bases; junction bases outside the gene matches: 11. As DNA, the CDR3 is TGTGCCAGCAGCCCTCCCACAGGGGGTATGAACTATGGCTACACCTTC. It codes for CASSPPTGGMNYGYTF.

This clonotype was picked up a small number of times. The CDR3 here is CASKDRISPLHF. DNA for the CDR3: TGTGCCAGCAAGGACAGAATCTCACCCCTCCACTTT. This chain links TRBV7-9 with TRBJ1-6; maybe TRBD1 (6 bases). The CDR3 runs to 12 residues. Trimming cost V 7 bases and J 10 bases, with 11 bases left between them. Germline assignment: CDR1 SEHNR and CDR2 FQNEAQ (reference sequence).

The chain employs TRBV7-9 and TRBJ2-3; tentatively, D is TRBD2 (6 bases). The germline V gene has CDR1 SEHNR and CDR2 FQNEAQ (reference sequence). Trimming cost V 5 bases and J 5 bases, with 17 bases left between them. The CDR3 spans 15 residues. The CDR3 bases are TGTGCCAGCAGCCCACGCGGGGCCAAGAAAGATACGCAGTATTTT. Translated: CASSPRGAKKDTQYF.

This clonotype came up many times. The rearrangement uses TRBV7-3 and TRBJ2-5; 11 positions match TRBD2. This CDR3 spans 16 amino acids. Unmatched junction bases numbered 9, after V lost 4 bases and J lost 5 bases. The germline V gene has CDR1 SGHTA and CDR2 FQGTGA. CDR3 DNA: TGTGCCAGCAGCTATACTAGCGGGGGCCTCGGGGAGACCCAGTACTTC. It encodes CASSYTSGGLGETQYF.

The chain couples TRBV5-1 to TRBJ2-3, with TRBD2 matching 14 bases. V trimming: 3 bases; J trimming: 4 bases; junction bases outside the gene matches: 1. Looked up from germline, CDR1 is SGHRS and CDR2 is YFSETQ. The CDR3 is 15 amino acids. CDR3 bases: TGCGCCAGCAGCTCGGGACTAGCGGGGGCAGATACGCAGTATTTT. Amino acid sequence: CASSSGLAGADTQYF.

This clonotype appeared a few times. The gene calls are TRBV20-1 and TRBJ1-1, with 8 positions matching TRBD1. The germline gives CDR1 DFQATT, CDR2 SNEGSKA (reference sequence). The V segment lost 1 base and the J segment 8 bases; nucleotides outside the gene matches: 12. This CDR3 comprises 15 residues. CDR3 nucleotides: TGCAGTGCTAGAGCCGCGTCCACAGGGGGACTCGAAGCTTTCTTT. Translated, it gives CSARAASTGGLEAFF.

This clonotype was seen a handful of times. The V gene is TRBV5-8, the J gene TRBJ2-2; D possibly corresponds to TRBD1 (6 bases). CDR3 length equals 18 residues. Germline V gives CDR1 SGHTS, CDR2 YDEGEE. V lost 1 base and J lost 6, with 22 bases in between. CDR3 residues: CASSLRGTREIYAGELFF. The CDR3 DNA reads TGTGCCAGCAGCTTGAGGGGGACCCGGGAAATCTACGCCGGGGAGCTGTTTTTT.

This clonotype was seen a few times. The CDR3 here is CASSQDRGREAFF. The CDR3 DNA sequence: TGCGCCAGCAGCCAAGACAGGGGGAGGGAAGCTTTCTTT. The chain uses TRBV4-1 and TRBJ1-1; 7 bases match TRBD1. The CDR3 extends over 13 amino acids. Germline CDR1 reads MGHRA; CDR2 reads YSYEKL. The J segment lost 8 bases and the V segment lost 0 bases, leaving 3 bases of the junction unmatched.

This clonotype was seen at least ten times. The chain has TRBV12-3 or TRBV12-4 and TRBJ2-1; D gene unclear. Trimming removed 3 bases from V and 7 bases from J, with 7 bases in between. There are 12 residues in the CDR3. The CDR3 protein is CASSFNINEQFF. As DNA, the CDR3 is TGTGCCAGCAGTTTTAACATTAATGAGCAGTTCTTC.

This clonotype was counted ten times or more. This chain links TRBV15 with TRBJ2-1; either TRBD1 or TRBD2 may supply D (5 bases each). CDR1 is LNHNV, CDR2 YYDKDF, per germline (reference sequence). V was clipped by 2 bases and J by 4 bases, with 12 bases between them. The CDR3 length is 15 residues. Here the CDR3 reads CATSRRRDLYNEQFF. The CDR3 coding sequence is TGTGCCACCAGCAGACGCAGGGACCTGTACAATGAGCAGTTCTTC.

In this sample, this clonotype turned up many times. The chain combines TRBV10-3 with TRBJ2-3, with TRBD2 identical over 14 bases. Trimming took 6 bases from V and 0 from J; bases not matched to a gene: 11. Germline V gene lookup returns CDR1 ENHRY and CDR2 SYGVKD. This CDR3 comprises 19 residues. CDR3 bases: TGTGCCATCAGGGGAGGACTAGCGGGGGGTCATTTGAGCACAGATACGCAGTATTTT. Protein: CAIRGGLAGGHLSTDTQYF.

The V call is TRBV7-9, the J call TRBJ2-2; D may be TRBD2 (6 bases). Germline V lookup: CDR1 SEHNR, CDR2 FQNEAQ (reference sequence). The CDR3 loop spans 14 amino acids. V was pared by 5 bases and J by 5 bases, with 12 bases between. The CDR3 coding sequence is TGTGCCAGCAGCCCTTGGGCGGGGACCGGGGAGCTGTTTTTT. It specifies CASSPWAGTGELFF.

There are a few counts of this clonotype. The V call is TRBV2, the J call TRBJ2-1; D may be TRBD1 (6 bases). The germline CDR1 and CDR2 sequences are SNHLY and FYNNEI. This CDR3 has 14 residues. V was clipped by 6 bases and J by 6 bases, with 15 bases between them. The CDR3 sequence is CASSSRDNPNEQFF. The DNA of the CDR3 is TGTGCCAGCAGCAGCCGGGACAACCCCAATGAGCAGTTCTTC.

In this sample, this clonotype turned up a few times. The chain recombines TRBV10-2 with TRBJ2-4; D is unclear. Trimming pared 5 bases from V and 6 bases from J, leaving 17 bases between. The germline CDR1 and CDR2 sequences are WSHSY and SAAADI. The CDR3 spans 15 residues. CDR3 amino acids: CASSPTTPMGNIQYF. CDR3 bases: TGCGCCAGCAGTCCCACAACCCCAATGGGAAACATTCAGTACTTC.

The chain links TRBV5-1 to TRBJ1-1, with a tentative D call TRBD1 (5 bases). V lost 3 bases and J 4 bases, leaving 10 bases between the germline ends. CDR3 length equals 13 residues. Germline loops: CDR1 SGHRS, CDR2 YFSETQ. The CDR3 protein is CASSWGVGTEAFF. CDR3 sequence (DNA): TGCGCCAGCAGCTGGGGGGTGGGCACTGAAGCTTTCTTT.

In its sample, this clonotype was seen a few times. J is TRBJ2-3 and V is TRBV27; D is unresolved. Germline loops: CDR1 MNHEY, CDR2 SMNVEV (reference sequence). The CDR3 is 13 residues long. Trimming removed 7 bases at V and 2 bases at J, with 10 bases between. CDR3 coding DNA: TGTGCCAGCACCTTCCGGGTCACAGATACGCAGTATTTT. It is translated as CASTFRVTDTQYF.

J is TRBJ2-7 and V is TRBV5-1; TRBD1 agrees at 9 bases. The J segment lost 2 bases and the V segment lost 4 bases, leaving 10 bases of the junction unmatched. The CDR3 covers 16 residues. Per the germline V gene, CDR1 is SGHRS and CDR2 is YFSETQ. DNA of the CDR3: TGCGCCAGCAGCCTGGAGGGGGACAGGGTTACCTACGAGCAGTACTTC. This encodes CASSLEGDRVTYEQYF.

This clonotype was seen at least ten times. The V call is TRBV7-2, the J call TRBJ1-2, with D tentatively TRBD1 (5 bases). The germline V and J ends were trimmed by 5 bases and 0 bases, with 13 bases remaining between them. CDR3 length: 15 residues. Germline V gene data show CDR1 as SGHTA and CDR2 as FQGNSA. The CDR3 protein is CASSPSGRPNYGYTF. As DNA, the CDR3 is TGTGCCAGCAGCCCGTCAGGGCGCCCTAACTATGGCTACACCTTC.